Sequencing of this TCR beta chain was carried out in a study of blood T cells in healthy people across ages. Then a second PCR, running roughly 7 to 11 cycles, was carried out with a sample-barcoded 5' primer and a J-beta primer mix. Every cDNA was tagged by a template-switch adaptor with 12 random nucleotides. TCRdb called the 5' RACE reads again in MiXCR, with one record for every CDR3 protein. The table lists more than 1,400,000 distinct CDR3 sequences, 35% to 45% of them singletons. Details on this clonotype: As yet, its antigen is unknown.

General study findings and limits: Age advanced and TCR beta diversity per million T cells fell, roughly linearly.

Sequenced input: blood. The TCR originated in a woman aged 18-29 years in good health.

The CDR3 sequence is CASSYNGDGQFF. CDR3 nucleotide sequence: TGTGCCAGCAGTTACAACGGCGATGGGCAGTTCTTC. This rearrangement joins TRBV6-5 to TRBJ2-1; D is ambiguous. Trimming left V 2 bases short and J 12 bases short, with 11 bases between. In germline, CDR1 is MNHEY, CDR2 SVGAGI. The CDR3 spans 12 residues.